The sequence of this TCR beta chain was determined in a study of neurological immune-mediated disorders. Study results and limitations: Any association between clinical or MRI features and the multiple sclerosis repertoire cluster was absent.

Looked up from germline, CDR1 is SGHTA and CDR2 is FQGNSA. CDR3 size: 15 residues. V shed 5 bases and J 3 bases; nucleotides not matched to a gene: 2. This clonotype was found many times. Antigen unknown. TCRdb passed the 5' RACE reads through MiXCR, listing each CDR3 protein once. The sample yields 70,000 to 90,000 distinct CDR3 sequences, around 4.6% seen once. The rearrangement uses TRBV7-2 and TRBJ1-4, with 11 bases matching TRBD1. The sequence came from a woman in her twenties or thirties with multiple sclerosis. Input material: PBMCs. CDR3 amino acids: CASSGQGAANEKLFF. CDR3 in DNA: TGTGCCAGCAGCGGACAGGGGGCGGCTAATGAAAAACTGTTTTTT. The whole variable domain, remainder taken from reference TRBV7-2 and TRBJ1-4, is GAGVSQSPSNKVTEKGKDVELRCDPISGHTALYWYRQSLGQGLEFLIYFQGNSAPDKSGLPSDRFSAERTGGSVSTLTIQRTQQEDSAVYLCASSGQGAANEKLFFGSGTQLSVL.